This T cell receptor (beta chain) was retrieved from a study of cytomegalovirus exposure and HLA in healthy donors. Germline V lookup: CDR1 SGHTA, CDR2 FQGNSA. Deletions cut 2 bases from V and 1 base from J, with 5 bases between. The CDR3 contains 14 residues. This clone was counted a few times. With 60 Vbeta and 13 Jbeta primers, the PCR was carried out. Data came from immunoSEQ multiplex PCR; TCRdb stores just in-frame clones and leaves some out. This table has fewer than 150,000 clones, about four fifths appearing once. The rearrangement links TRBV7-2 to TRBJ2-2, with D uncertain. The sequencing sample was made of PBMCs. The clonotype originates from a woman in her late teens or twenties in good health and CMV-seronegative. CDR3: CASSLSRNTGELFF. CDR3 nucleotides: TGTGCCAGCAGCTTATCGAGGAACACCGGGGAGCTGTTTTTT.